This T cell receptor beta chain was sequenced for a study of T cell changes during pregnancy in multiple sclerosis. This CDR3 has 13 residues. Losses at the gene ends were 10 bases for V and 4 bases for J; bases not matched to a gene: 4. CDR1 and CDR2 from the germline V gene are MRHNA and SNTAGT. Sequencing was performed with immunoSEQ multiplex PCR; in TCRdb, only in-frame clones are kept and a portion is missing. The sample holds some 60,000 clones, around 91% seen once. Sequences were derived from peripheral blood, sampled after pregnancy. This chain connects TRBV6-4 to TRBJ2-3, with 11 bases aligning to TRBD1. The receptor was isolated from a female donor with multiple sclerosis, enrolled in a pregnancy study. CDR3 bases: TGTGCCACCGGGACAGGGGGATCAGATACGCAGTATTTT. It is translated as CATGTGGSDTQYF.